This TCR beta chain was sequenced during a study of cytomegalovirus exposure and HLA in healthy donors. In the case of this clone: Its target is not known.

Germline V CDR1 and CDR2: MGHRA, YSYEKL. V lost 4 bases, J lost 6 bases, and 17 bases lay in between. The CDR3 consists of 15 residues. Points from the study as a whole: Apparent HLA restriction characterized most CMV-associated TCR beta chains in a later analysis. Sequences of the TCR beta chain were said to predict the HLA-A and HLA-B alleles of most subjects accurately.

Researchers ran the PCR with 60 Vbeta and 13 Jbeta primers. Authors' processing steps: In a later analysis, of roughly 73 million unique beta chains, roughly 10 million appeared in at least two donors. Clones were sequenced by immunoSEQ multiplex PCR, and TCRdb holds only the in-frame ones, with some missing. The DNA gave D and trimming, while V, J and clone size come from that table. This sample's table reports roughly 36,000 clones. The sequenced sample consisted of PBMCs. The sequence derives from a woman aged 25 to 39 in good health and CMV-seropositive. V gene TRBV4-1 combines with J gene TRBJ2-3; D may be TRBD2 (6 bases). The DNA of the CDR3 is TGCGCCAGCAGCCCCCGCGCCCGCGGGAAGGATACGCAGTATTTT. Its translation: CASSPRARGKDTQYF.